The sequence of this TCR beta chain was determined in a study of shared clonotypes between healthy human individuals. In the study overall: Three CD4 naive, three CD4 memory, two CD8 naive and one CD8 memory plate were used per donor.

An assay was performed, and its level was deep. Genomic DNA from each subset was divided evenly over several immunoSEQ plates. Sorted-subset replicate PCR reactions were performed with around 200 ng DNA, corresponding to roughly 27,000 T cell genomes. Clones were read by immunoSEQ multiplex PCR, and TCRdb kept only the in-frame ones, dropping some. The data show some 630,000 clones, about 96% seen once. Germline CDR1 reads SGHVS; CDR2 reads FQNEAQ. The CDR3 contains 15 residues. The ends lost 3 bases at V and 3 bases at J; junction bases unmatched: 8. The naive CD8 fraction comprised CD45RO-negative cells positively selected for CCR7 and excluded terminally differentiated effector memory CD45RA+ cells.

The chain has TRBV7-8 and TRBJ2-7; TRBD2 matches at 7 bases. This receptor was identified in a woman aged 25 to 39 in good health. The specimen was naive CD8+ T cells sorted from blood. Here the CDR3 reads CASSFLGGGNYEQYF. For the CDR3, the DNA is TGTGCCAGCAGCTTCCTTGGGGGGGGGAACTACGAGCAGTACTTC.